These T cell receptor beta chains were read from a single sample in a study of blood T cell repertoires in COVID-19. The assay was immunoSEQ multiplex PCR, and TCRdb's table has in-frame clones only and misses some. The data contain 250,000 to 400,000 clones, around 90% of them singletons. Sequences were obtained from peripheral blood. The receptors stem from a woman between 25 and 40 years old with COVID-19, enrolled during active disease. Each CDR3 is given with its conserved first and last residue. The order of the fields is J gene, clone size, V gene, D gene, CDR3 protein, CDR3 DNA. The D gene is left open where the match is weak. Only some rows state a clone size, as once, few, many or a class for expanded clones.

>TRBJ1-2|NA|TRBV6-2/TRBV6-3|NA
CASSLDDSVNYGYTF
TGTGCCAGCAGTTTAGACGACAGTGTGAACTATGGCTACACCTTC
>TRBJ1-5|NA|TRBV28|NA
CASSWRRGASNQPQHF
TGTGCCAGCAGTTGGAGACGTGGGGCAAGCAATCAGCCCCAGCATTTT
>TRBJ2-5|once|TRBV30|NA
CAWTPADRQETQYF
TGTGCCTGGACTCCAGCGGACCGCCAAGAGACCCAGTACTTC
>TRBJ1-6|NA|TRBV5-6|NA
CASSLGWSSYNSPLHF
TGTGCCAGCAGCTTAGGCTGGAGCTCCTATAATTCACCCCTCCACTTT
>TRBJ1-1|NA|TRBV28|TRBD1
CASSLYRGRKTEAFF
TGTGCCAGCAGTTTATACAGGGGTCGAAAAACTGAAGCTTTCTTT
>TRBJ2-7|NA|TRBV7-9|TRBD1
CASSSSETGVPYEQYF
TGTGCCAGCAGCTCGTCCGAGACAGGGGTTCCCTACGAGCAGTACTTC
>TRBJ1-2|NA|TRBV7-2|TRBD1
CASSRTGGIGYTF
TGTGCCAGCAGCCGGACAGGGGGGATTGGCTACACCTTC
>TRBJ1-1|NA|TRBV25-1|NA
CASTGVRGLNTEAFF
TGTGCCAGCACGGGGGTTAGGGGTTTGAACACTGAAGCTTTCTTT
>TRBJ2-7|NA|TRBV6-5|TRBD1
CASRPYRGAYEQYF
TGTGCCAGCAGACCTTACAGGGGGGCCTACGAGCAGTACTTC
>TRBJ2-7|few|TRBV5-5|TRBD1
CASRSYRGSSYEQYF
TGTGCCAGCAGATCCTACAGGGGTAGCTCCTACGAGCAGTACTTC
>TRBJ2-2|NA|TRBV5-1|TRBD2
CASSLRTSGGTGELFF
TGCGCCAGCAGCTTGAGAACTAGCGGAGGCACCGGGGAGCTGTTTTTT
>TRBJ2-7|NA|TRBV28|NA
CASSFIGVNEQYF
TGTGCCAGCAGTTTTATAGGGGTGAACGAGCAGTACTTC
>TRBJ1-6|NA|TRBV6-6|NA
CASTVSYNSPLHF
TGTGCCAGCACGGTATCCTATAATTCACCCCTCCACTTT
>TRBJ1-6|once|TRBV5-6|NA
CASSLGSGSGSALHF
TGTGCCAGCAGCTTGGGGTCCGGTTCGGGGAGTGCCCTCCACTTT
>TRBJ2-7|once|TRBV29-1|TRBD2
CSVLTSGREQYF
TGCAGCGTCCTGACTAGCGGGCGCGAGCAGTACTTC
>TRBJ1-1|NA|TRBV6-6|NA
CASSYSKQGGTEAFF
TGTGCCAGCAGTTACTCGAAGCAGGGTGGAACTGAAGCTTTCTTT
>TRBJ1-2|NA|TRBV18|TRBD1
CASSPGTDYGYTF
TGTGCCAGCTCACCGGGGACAGACTATGGCTACACCTTC
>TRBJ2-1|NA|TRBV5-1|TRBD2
CASSLVLAGGPYNEQFF
TGCGCCAGCAGCTTGGTTCTTGCGGGAGGGCCCTACAATGAGCAGTTCTTC
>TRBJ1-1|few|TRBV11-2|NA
CASSPIGGNTEAFF
TGTGCCAGCAGCCCCATCGGGGGGAACACTGAAGCTTTCTTT
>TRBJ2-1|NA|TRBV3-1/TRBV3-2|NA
CASSHPLGARSYNEQFF
TGTGCCAGCAGCCACCCCCTCGGCGCCAGGTCCTACAATGAGCAGTTCTTC
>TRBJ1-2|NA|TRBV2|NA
CASNVDSTYGYTF
TGTGCCAGCAATGTGGACAGTACTTATGGCTACACCTTC
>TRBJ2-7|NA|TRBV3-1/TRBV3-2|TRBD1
CASSFGQGYEQYF
TGTGCCAGCAGCTTCGGACAGGGCTACGAGCAGTACTTC
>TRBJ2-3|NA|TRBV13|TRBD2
CASSAGLAGTSTDTQYF
TGTGCCAGCAGCGCAGGACTAGCGGGTACTAGCACAGATACGCAGTATTTT
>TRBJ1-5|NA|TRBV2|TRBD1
CASQTGSNQPQHF
TGTGCCAGCCAGACAGGGAGCAATCAGCCCCAGCATTTT
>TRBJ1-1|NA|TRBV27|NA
CASSWRQDSEAFF
TGTGCCAGCAGTTGGCGACAGGACTCTGAAGCTTTCTTT
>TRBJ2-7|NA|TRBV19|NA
CASSPRSLAGYEQYF
TGTGCCAGTAGTCCGCGGTCCCTCGCTGGCTACGAGCAGTACTTC
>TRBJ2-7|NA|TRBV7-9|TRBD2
CASSPLPAGARYEQYF
TGTGCCAGCAGCCCCCTCCCAGCGGGAGCCCGCTACGAGCAGTACTTC
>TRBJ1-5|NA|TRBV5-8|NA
CASSLDEQFENQPQHF
TGTGCCAGCAGCTTAGATGAACAGTTTGAGAATCAGCCCCAGCATTTT
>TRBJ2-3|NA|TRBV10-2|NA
CASRFPSAVSSTDTQYF
TGCGCCAGCAGGTTTCCTAGCGCCGTCTCTAGCACAGATACGCAGTATTTT
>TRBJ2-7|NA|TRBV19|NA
CASIPRGRTYEQYF
TGTGCCAGTATTCCGAGAGGCCGTACCTACGAGCAGTACTTC
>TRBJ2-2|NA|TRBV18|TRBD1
CASSRNPGGSATGELFF
TGTGCCAGCTCTCGGAACCCAGGGGGTTCGGCCACCGGGGAGCTGTTTTTT
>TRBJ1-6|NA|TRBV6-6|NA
CASNPLQGGNSPLHF
TGTGCCAGCAACCCCCTACAAGGAGGAAATTCACCCCTCCACTTT
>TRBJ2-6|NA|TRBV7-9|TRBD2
CASSPLAGTSSGANVLTF
TGTGCCAGCAGCCCTCTTGCCGGGACTAGCTCTGGGGCCAACGTCCTGACTTTC
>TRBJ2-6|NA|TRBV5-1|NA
CASSLAAGGANVLTF
TGCGCCAGCAGCTTGGCAGCGGGTGGGGCCAACGTCCTGACTTTC
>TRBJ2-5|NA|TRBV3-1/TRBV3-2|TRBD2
CASSQGLAGGAETQYF
TGTGCCAGCAGCCAAGGACTAGCGGGAGGCGCGGAGACCCAGTACTTC
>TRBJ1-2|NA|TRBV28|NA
CASSALWSEYTF
TGTGCCAGCAGTGCTCTATGGAGCGAGTACACCTTC
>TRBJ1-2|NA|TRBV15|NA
CATSRDRVYRVGDTF
TGTGCCACCAGCAGAGATCGAGTGTACAGGGTTGGAGACACCTTC
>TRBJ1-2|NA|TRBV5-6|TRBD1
CASSGTGALYGYTF
TGTGCCAGTTCCGGGACAGGGGCACTGTATGGCTACACCTTC
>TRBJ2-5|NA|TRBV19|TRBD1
CASSRQGRGETQYF
TGTGCCAGTAGTAGACAGGGTAGAGGGGAGACCCAGTACTTC
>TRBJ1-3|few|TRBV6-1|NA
CASSDPTTRRNTIYF
TGTGCCAGCAGTGATCCCACTACAAGGCGAAACACCATATATTTT
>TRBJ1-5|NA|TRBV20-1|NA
CSASPDQPQHF
TGCAGTGCTAGCCCAGATCAGCCCCAGCATTTT
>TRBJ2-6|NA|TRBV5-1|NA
CASSLGQGGGANVLTF
TGCGCCAGCAGCTTGGGACAGGGAGGAGGGGCCAACGTCCTGACTTTC
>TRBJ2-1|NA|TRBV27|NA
CASSVRGSNEQFF
TGTGCCAGCAGTGTACGGGGAAGCAATGAGCAGTTCTTC
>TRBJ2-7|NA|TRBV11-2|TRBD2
CASSLGRTSANYEQYF
TGTGCCAGCAGCTTAGGCAGAACTAGCGCTAACTACGAGCAGTACTTC
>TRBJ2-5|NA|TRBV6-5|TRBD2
CASSTLGRAETQYF
TGTGCCAGCAGTACTTTGGGGAGGGCAGAGACCCAGTACTTC
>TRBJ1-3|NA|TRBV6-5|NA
CASTGGGTIYF
TGTGCCAGCACCGGGGGGGGCACCATATATTTT
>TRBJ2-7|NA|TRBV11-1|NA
CASSLYKGSYEQYF
TGTGCCAGCAGTCTTTATAAGGGGTCCTACGAGCAGTACTTC
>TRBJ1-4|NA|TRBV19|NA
CASSIVMGATNEKLFF
TGTGCCAGTAGTATAGTGATGGGGGCTACTAATGAAAAACTGTTTTTT
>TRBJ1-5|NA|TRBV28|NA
CASSTQGGSNQPQHF
TGTGCCAGCAGTACCCAGGGAGGCAGCAATCAGCCCCAGCATTTT
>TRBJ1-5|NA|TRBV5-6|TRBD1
CASSLGGRGLDSNQPQHF
TGTGCCAGCAGCTTGGGCGGCAGGGGGTTGGATAGCAATCAGCCCCAGCATTTT